The source of this T cell receptor beta chain is a study of shared clonotypes between healthy human individuals. The CDR3 is 15 residues long. Germline values: CDR1 MNHEY, CDR2 SVGAGI. V was cut by 4 bases and J by 2 bases, with 11 bases left in between. Produced via immunoSEQ multiplex PCR; TCRdb's table is partial and in-frame only. The sample has millions of clones; approximately 95% are singletons. Terminally differentiated effector memory CD45RA+ cells were left out of the naive CD8 fraction, which was CD45RO-negative and positively selected for CCR7. The clonotype was recovered from a man younger than 35 in good health. Sequenced input: naive CD8+ T cells sorted from blood. The V call is TRBV6-5, the J call TRBJ2-2; D may be TRBD1 (5 bases). The CDR3 loop is CASSSGQTNTGELFF. As DNA, the CDR3 is TGTGCCAGCAGTTCAGGGCAGACAAACACCGGGGAGCTGTTTTTT.